This T cell receptor (beta chain) was documented in a study of identifying expanded T cells in peripheral blood. Generated by immunoSEQ multiplex PCR, the TCRdb table keeps only in-frame clones and is missing some. This repertoire shows over 80,000 clones, around 85% found once; its top ten account for around 6%. Germline CDR1 reads DFQATT; CDR2 reads SNEGSKA (reference sequence). V was trimmed by 7 bases and J by 5 bases, leaving 5 bases between them. The CDR3 is 9 amino acids. General study results and limits: Variance in clone template counts between two-week samples significantly increased with total template count across all healthy donors. About 1.2 clones differed between technical replicates, versus approximately 17 and 20 over time.

With regard to this clone: Its antigen remains unknown.

Collection occurred without any documented infections or immune events in donors. V gene TRBV20-1 combines with J gene TRBJ1-2, with D unresolved. The source is a person between 18 and 75 years old in good health. The material sequenced was blood. CDR3 in amino acids: CSVGYGYTF. For the CDR3, the DNA is TGCAGTGTTGGATATGGCTACACCTTC.